These 16 T cell receptor beta chains came from one sample sequenced in a study of blood T cell repertoires in COVID-19. Profiled with immunoSEQ multiplex PCR; TCRdb holds only in-frame clones, not every one. The table shows approximately 400,000 clones, with roughly 91% occurring only once. The sample was PBMCs or T cells enriched from blood (not recorded which). These receptors were obtained from a woman between 18 and 29 years old who had recovered from COVID-19.

J is TRBJ2-7 and V is TRBV6-1, with D perhaps matching TRBD2 (5 bases). The germline CDR1 and CDR2 sequences are MNHNS and SASEGT. The CDR3 consists of 14 residues. V was pared by 3 bases and J by 5 bases, with 14 bases between. This CDR3 reads CASSDRGISDEQYF. CDR3 bases: TGTGCCAGCAGTGACCGAGGGATATCGGACGAGCAGTACTTC.

This sequence joins TRBV5-6 and TRBJ1-6; TRBD1 might be the D (6 bases). Looked up from germline, CDR1 is SGHDT and CDR2 is YYEEEE. The CDR3 length is 15 residues. Deletions cut 4 bases from V and 4 bases from J, with 12 bases between. The CDR3, as DNA: TGTGCCAGCAGCCGCGCAGGGGTTTATAATTCACCCCTCCACTTT. It codes for CASSRAGVYNSPLHF. The full variable domain, completed using reference TRBV5-6 and TRBJ1-6, is DAGVTQSPTHLIKTRGQQVTLRCSPKSGHDTVSWYQQALGQGPQFIFQYYEEEERQRGNFPDRFSGHQFPNYSSELNVNALLLGDSALYLCASSRAGVYNSPLHFGNGTRLTVT.

Only one count was recorded for this clone. The CDR3, as DNA: TGTGCCAGTAGGGGACAGGGGTTTGGTAATGAAAAACTGTTTTTT. Its protein product is CASRGQGFGNEKLFF. This chain links TRBV19 with TRBJ1-4; 10 bases fit TRBD1. J gave up 4 bases and V 6 bases, and 5 bases lay outside the gene matches. Germline assignment: CDR1 LNHDA and CDR2 SQIVND (reference sequence). The CDR3 contains 15 residues. Looking up the rest from reference TRBV19 and TRBJ1-4 gives the full variable domain: DGGITQSPKYLFRKEGQNVTLSCEQNLNHDAMYWYRQDPGQGLRLIYYSQIVNDFQKGDIAEGYSVSREKKESFPLTVTSAQKNPTAFYLCASRGQGFGNEKLFFGSGTQLSVL.

The chain employs TRBV5-1 and TRBJ1-1; maybe TRBD1 (5 bases). The CDR3 is made up of 14 amino acids. The V end lost 4 bases, the J end lost 1 base, and 11 bases lay between the germline ends. Germline CDR1 SGHRS, CDR2 YFSETQ. This CDR3 reads CASSPQTGNTEAFF. The CDR3 nucleotides read TGCGCCAGCAGCCCTCAAACAGGGAACACTGAAGCTTTCTTT.

This chain connects TRBV2 to TRBJ1-3; no reliable D call. Germline loops: CDR1 SNHLY, CDR2 FYNNEI. Trimming took 2 bases from V and 0 from J, leaving 8 bases between them. The CDR3 sequence is 15 residues long. The CDR3 protein is CASSELRSSGNTIYF. The CDR3 nucleotides are TGTGCCAGCAGTGAATTACGGTCCTCTGGAAACACCATATATTTT.

This CDR3 is CASRLGPGGNQPQHF. CDR3 coding DNA: TGCGCCAGCAGACTAGGGCCCGGTGGGAATCAGCCCCAGCATTTT. The chain recombines TRBV5-1 with TRBJ1-5; the D is unclear. The CDR3 loop spans 15 amino acids. V was cut by 5 bases and J by 4 bases, with 16 bases left in between. The germline V gene has CDR1 SGHRS and CDR2 YFSETQ.

The CDR3 loop reads CARPGGRGHGEQYF. The CDR3 DNA follows: TGTGCCAGACCCGGGGGCAGGGGGCACGGCGAGCAGTACTTC. The chain combines TRBV27 with TRBJ2-7; 8 bases line up with TRBD1. The CDR3 is 14 amino acids. Germline V gene sequence: CDR1 MNHEY, CDR2 SMNVEV (reference sequence). After removal of 9 bases from V and 6 bases from J, the junction contained 13 bases not matched to a gene.

This chain links TRBV18 with TRBJ1-5, with 8 nucleotides matching TRBD1. This CDR3 has 13 residues. Trimming took 3 bases from V and 9 from J; bases not matched to a gene: 4. In germline, CDR1 is KGHSH, CDR2 LQKENI. The CDR3 loop reads CASSPGQGRPQHF. The CDR3 DNA reads as TGTGCCAGCTCACCCGGACAGGGAAGGCCCCAGCATTTT. Full variable domain (rest looked up from reference TRBV18 and TRBJ1-5): NAGVMQNPRHLVRRRGQEARLRCSPMKGHSHVYWYRQLPEEGLKFMVYLQKENIIDESGMPKERFSAEFPKEGPSILRIQQVVRGDSAAYFCASSPGQGRPQHFGDGTRLSIL.

The chain combines TRBV7-9 with TRBJ2-7; TRBD1 might be the D (6 bases). The germline CDR1 and CDR2 sequences are SEHNR and FQNEAQ (reference sequence). The CDR3 extends over 13 amino acids. CDR3 loop: CAITGTRAYEQYF. DNA of the CDR3: TGTGCTATTACCGGGACACGGGCTTACGAGCAGTACTTC.

This clone was seen a single time. The chain couples TRBV19 to TRBJ1-1; TRBD1 matches 8 bases. The V and J ends lost 6 bases and 3 bases, in that order; junction bases with no gene match: 3. Germline V gene lookup returns CDR1 LNHDA and CDR2 SQIVND (reference sequence). CDR3 length: 13 residues. CDR3 in amino acids: CASRDRVYTEAFF. The DNA for the CDR3 is TGTGCCAGTAGGGACAGGGTATACACTGAAGCTTTCTTT.

The chain links TRBV6-2 or TRBV6-3 to TRBJ2-6, with D maybe TRBD1 (5 bases). Germline V gene lookup returns CDR1 MNHEY and CDR2 SVGEGT. The CDR3 loop spans 15 amino acids. The V gene lost 5 bases and the J gene lost 0 bases, with 8 bases spanning the gap. DNA for the CDR3: TGTGCCAGCAGTATGGACAACTCTGGGGCCAACGTCCTGACTTTC. It codes for CASSMDNSGANVLTF.

In its sample, this clone was seen a few times. The DNA of the CDR3 is TGTGCCAGCAGTAAGGGGACATTTGGCACTGAAGCTTTCTTT. Translating gives CASSKGTFGTEAFF. This chain joins TRBV3-1 (or the pseudogene TRBV3-2) and TRBJ1-1, with a tentative D call TRBD1 (6 bases). This CDR3 has 14 residues. Trimming removed 6 bases from V and 4 bases from J, with 15 bases in between. Per germline, CDR1 LGHDT and CDR2 YNNKEL (reference sequence).

V and J are TRBV27 and TRBJ1-1; D not certain. V was shortened by 2 bases and J by 0 bases, with 7 bases between the two germline ends. The CDR3 spans 14 residues. Germline CDR1 MNHEY, CDR2 SMNVEV (reference sequence). The CDR3 bases are TGTGCCAGCAGTTTAGGAGGAATGAACACTGAAGCTTTCTTT. Its protein product is CASSLGGMNTEAFF.

The chain joins TRBV5-4 to TRBJ2-5; a possible D gene is TRBD2 (6 bases). Looked up from germline, CDR1 is SGHNT and CDR2 is YYREEE (reference sequence). The CDR3 totals 14 residues. Trimming removed 0 bases at V and 5 bases at J, with 11 bases between. This CDR3 reads CASSLAWAGETQYF. The CDR3 DNA sequence: TGTGCCAGCAGCTTGGCGTGGGCGGGGGAGACCCAGTACTTC.

The V call is TRBV28, the J call TRBJ2-7; TRBD2 matches at 8 bases. The germline CDR1 and CDR2 sequences are MDHEN and SYDVKM. V was pared by 6 bases and J by 4 bases, with 8 bases of the junction left unmatched. The CDR3 sequence is 14 residues long. This CDR3 reads CASSPPGGSYEQYF. The CDR3 nucleotides are TGTGCCAGCAGCCCGCCGGGGGGGTCGTACGAGCAGTACTTC.

On this clone: Other nucleotide sequences from this sample produce the same CDR3. The gene calls are TRBV27 and TRBJ2-3; no clear D. This CDR3 region has 13 residues. CDR1 is MNHEY and CDR2 is SMNVEV in the germline V gene (reference sequence). V was pared by 6 bases and J by 2 bases, with 9 bases between. CDR3 sequence: CASSPLDTDTQYF. In nucleotides, the CDR3 is TGTGCCAGCAGCCCACTCGACACAGATACGCAGTATTTT.